This TCR beta chain is from a study of shared clonotypes between healthy human individuals. Naivety among CD8 cells was defined by CD45RO negativity and positive CCR7 selection, thereby excluding terminally differentiated effector memory CD45RA+ cells. Assay used: immunoSEQ multiplex PCR; TCRdb lists only in-frame clones, some missing. The table has more than 2 million clones, 93% seen once. CDR1 is SGHNT, CDR2 YYREEE, per germline (reference sequence). Trimming took 6 bases from V and 5 from J, leaving 27 bases between them. The CDR3 consists of 18 residues. The receptor was derived from a man aged 18 to 29 in good health. Some clones in this sample may be carry-over from other donors' samples. The material sequenced was naive CD8+ T cells from PBMCs. The chain uses TRBV5-4 and TRBJ1-5; D gene unclear. The CDR3 region has the DNA TGTGCCAGCAAAAAAATAGAGCGTGGTCCCCAGCTTGATCAGCCCCAGCATTTT. As protein: CASKKIERGPQLDQPQHF.